This TCR beta chain emerged from a study of OX40 agonist ivuxolimab in advanced cancers. Study in general: Treatment of patients was with ivuxolimab, an agonistic anti-OX40 (CD134) antibody.

Generated by immunoSEQ multiplex PCR, the TCRdb table keeps only in-frame clones and is missing some. Here the sample spans around 70,000 clones, more than 65% being singletons. Whole-study findings and limits: With doses of 0.1 to 3.0 mg/kg, CD4+ and CD8+ blood T cells had undergone clonal expansion by week 6.

This CDR3 is built from 14 residues. Germline loops: CDR1 MNHEY, CDR2 SVGAGI. After removal of 3 bases from V and 8 bases from J, the junction contained 9 bases not matched to a gene. As regards this clone: Its antigen is still unknown.

Sample: CD4+ or CD8+ T cells sorted from blood, taken in a trial of the OX40 agonist ivuxolimab. J is TRBJ1-2 and V is TRBV6-5; 7 bases are shared with TRBD1. This clonotype was obtained from an adult with an advanced solid tumor such as melanoma, head and neck, liver or kidney cancer. The CDR3 loop is CASSYGRGRWGYTF. The CDR3 DNA is TGTGCCAGCAGTTATGGGAGGGGGCGTTGGGGCTACACCTTC.